This T cell receptor beta chain appears in the sequencing data of a study of blood T cell repertoires in COVID-19. Adults between roughly 18 and 90 years of age took part from under 30 US areas. Each participant's cohort was designated according to participant-reported clinical history. The study counted Cohort 3 donors as recovered given two negative PCRs, clearance, or symptom resolution. The V end was cut by 6 bases, the J end by 6 bases, with 9 bases between. CDR1 MNHEY and CDR2 SVGEGT come from the germline V gene. This CDR3 has 12 amino acids. In the source study's methods: For nucleated cells, counts were estimated from reference gene primer amplification. Assay used: immunoSEQ multiplex PCR; TCRdb lists only in-frame clones, some missing. The DNA was the basis for D and trimming; V, J and clone size are from that table. The sample has more than 150,000 clones, 75% to 85% seen once; the top ten hold about 12%.

The receptor comes from a man in his forties or fifties who had recovered from COVID-19. The J gene is TRBJ1-5, the V gene TRBV6-2 or TRBV6-3; D is unresolved. Input material: PBMCs or T cells enriched from blood (not recorded which). The CDR3 DNA reads as TGTGCCAGCAGCCCCGTTGTTCAGCCCCAGCATTTT. Translation: CASSPVVQPQHF.